This entry concerns a single TCR beta chain. What antigen it recognizes has not been identified. No quality values exist for individual bases; no much larger clone is one base distant. TCRbeta CDR3 regions were amplified from genomic DNA using the immunoSEQ Assay, a bias-controlled multiplex PCR. In the source study's methods: The number of nucleated cells in each sample was estimated from the amplification of reference gene primers within the assay. To quantify the absolute abundance of each unique TCRbeta CDR3 rearrangement, sequence reads were collapsed and filtered. For each sample, productive Simpson clonality was calculated as the square root of Simpson's diversity index over productive rearrangements. TCRdb holds this immuneACCESS table with in-frame rearrangements only. Some clones are missing; in checked studies, unresolved V genes explain under half, and the rest has no known cause. Clone size and V and J calls were adopted from that table, with D and trimming inferred from the DNA. This sample holds around 310,000 clones; 88% were observed only once. The ten largest account for around 5% of the sample.

The data belong to a study of blood T cell repertoires in COVID-19 (dated by TCRdb to between 2020 and 2021). Background on the whole study: Samples covering the acute and convalescent phases of COVID-19 were provided by collaborators in the United States, Italy and Spain. The material from the prospective study consisted of cDNA or gDNA derived from T cells, B-cell-depleted T cells, or PBMCs. The dataset comprised deeply sampled blood TCRbeta repertoires from subjects exposed to, actively infected with, or recovered from COVID-19. A freely available public database, intended as a resource for researchers studying the immune response to SARS-CoV-2, is where the repertoires were released. The samples were drawn from the first 160 participants of the ongoing ImmuneRACE study and from 1,254 subjects provided by 6 global collaborators. Nearly every sample came with metadata listing a de-identified subject ID, COVID-19 status, age in years and sex. Where HLA class I and class II types were available, the types were taken from metadata supplied by the sample provider, not from assay-based typing.

The full study reports these points: The quantity of clinical and demographic metadata differed by source and by participant and was supplied without curation.

In the prospective study, participants were roughly 18 to 100 years old, resided in approximately 25 geographic areas of the United States, and were enrolled through a virtual design. To assign participants to cohorts, the prospective study relied on clinical history that participants themselves reported in a screening survey and a study questionnaire. ImmuneRACE Cohort 3 recovered participants were defined by two consecutive negative NP/OP PCR tests, healthcare professional clearance, or symptom resolution. In the prospective study, whole blood, serum and a nasopharyngeal or oropharyngeal swab were collected from each participant by mobile phlebotomists. Over an approximately 2-month period, participants in the prospective study had the option of providing additional blood draws and questionnaires. Prospective study blood samples were shipped either frozen or at room temperature before DNA extraction.

CDR1 SGDLS and CDR2 YYNGEE were looked up in the germline V gene. The trim is 0 bases for V and 7 bases for J, with a gap of 11 bases between the germline ends. The CDR3 holds 15 amino acids from the cysteine to the phenylalanine. The sequence is cut down to CDR3 DNA, 45 bases in frame from base 1. This clonotype originated in a man aged 30 to 39 who had recovered from COVID-19. Sequenced sample: PBMCs or T cells enriched from blood (not recorded which). This sequence uses TRBV9 and TRBJ1-6; TRBD1 is possibly the D segment (6 matching bases). CDR3 loop: CASSVGTGKNSPLHF. The bases are TGTGCCAGCAGCGTAGGAACAGGGAAGAATTCACCCCTCCACTTT.